This T cell receptor beta chain was sequenced for a study of blood T cell repertoires in COVID-19. For the study at large: Samples taken during acute and convalescent COVID-19 were collected in the United States, Italy and Spain. PBMCs, B-cell-depleted T cells, or T cells were the source of the cDNA or gDNA that made up the material.

The sample holds a few counts of this clone. The repertoire was sequenced with immunoSEQ multiplex PCR; TCRdb's copy has only in-frame clones and lacks some. The sample records some 150,000 clones, 65% to 90% being singletons. Germline-derived CDR1 and CDR2 are SGHRS and YFSETQ. CDR3 length: 15 residues. V dropped 1 base and J dropped 0 bases, with 8 bases sitting between them. V usage is TRBV5-1 and J usage is TRBJ2-1, with D possibly being TRBD2 (6 bases). The clonotype comes from a woman aged 50 to 60 with acute or convalescent COVID-19. Material for sequencing was peripheral blood. For the CDR3, the DNA is TGCGCCAGCAGCTTGTCCGGGAGCTCCTACAATGAGCAGTTCTTC. It translates to CASSLSGSSYNEQFF.